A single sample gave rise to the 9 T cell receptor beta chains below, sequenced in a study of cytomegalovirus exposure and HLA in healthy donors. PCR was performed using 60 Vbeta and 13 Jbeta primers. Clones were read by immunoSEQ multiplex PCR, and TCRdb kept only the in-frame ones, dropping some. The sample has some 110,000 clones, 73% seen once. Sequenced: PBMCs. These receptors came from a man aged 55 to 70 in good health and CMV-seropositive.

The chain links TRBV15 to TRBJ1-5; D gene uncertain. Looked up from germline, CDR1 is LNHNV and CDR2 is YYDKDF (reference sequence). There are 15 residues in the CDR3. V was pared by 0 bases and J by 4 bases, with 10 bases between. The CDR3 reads CATSRDVRANQPQHF. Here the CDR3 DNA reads TGTGCCACCAGCAGAGATGTGAGGGCGAATCAGCCCCAGCATTTT.

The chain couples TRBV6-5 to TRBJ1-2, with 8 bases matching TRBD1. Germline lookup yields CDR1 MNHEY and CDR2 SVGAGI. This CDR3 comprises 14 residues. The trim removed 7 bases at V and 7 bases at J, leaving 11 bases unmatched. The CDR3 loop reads CASIPATGDRGYTF. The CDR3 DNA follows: TGTGCCAGCATTCCGGCGACAGGGGACCGTGGCTACACCTTC.

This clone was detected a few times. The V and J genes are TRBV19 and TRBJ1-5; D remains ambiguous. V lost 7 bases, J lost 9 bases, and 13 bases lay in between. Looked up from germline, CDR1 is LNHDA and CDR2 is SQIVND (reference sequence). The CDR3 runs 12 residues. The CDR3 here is CASNEESGPQHF. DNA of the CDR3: TGTGCCAGTAACGAGGAGTCCGGGCCCCAGCATTTT.

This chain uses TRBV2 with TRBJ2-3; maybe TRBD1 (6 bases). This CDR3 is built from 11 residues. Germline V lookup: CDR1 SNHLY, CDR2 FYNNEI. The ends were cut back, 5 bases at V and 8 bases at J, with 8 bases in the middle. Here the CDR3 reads CASSSRGTQYF. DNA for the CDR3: TGTGCCAGCAGTTCCAGGGGTACGCAGTATTTT.

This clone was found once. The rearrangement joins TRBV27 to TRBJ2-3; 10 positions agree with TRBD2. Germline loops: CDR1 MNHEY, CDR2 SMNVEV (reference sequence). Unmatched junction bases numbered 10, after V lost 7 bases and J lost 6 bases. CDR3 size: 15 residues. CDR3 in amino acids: CASTGERGGRDTQYF. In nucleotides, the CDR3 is TGTGCCAGCACCGGCGAGCGGGGGGGCCGGGATACGCAGTATTTT.

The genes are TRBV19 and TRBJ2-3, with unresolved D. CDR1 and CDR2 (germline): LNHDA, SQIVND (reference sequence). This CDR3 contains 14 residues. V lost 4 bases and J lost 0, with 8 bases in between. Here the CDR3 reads CASSKQPSTDTQYF. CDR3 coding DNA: TGTGCCAGTAGTAAACAGCCCAGCACAGATACGCAGTATTTT.

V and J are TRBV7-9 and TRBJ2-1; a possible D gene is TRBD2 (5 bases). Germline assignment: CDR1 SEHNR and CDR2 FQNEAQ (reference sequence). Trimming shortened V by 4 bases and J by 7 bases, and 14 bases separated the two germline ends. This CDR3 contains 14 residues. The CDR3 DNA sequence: TGTGCCAGCAGCTGGTCCCGACGGACTAATGAGCAGTTCTTC. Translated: CASSWSRRTNEQFF.

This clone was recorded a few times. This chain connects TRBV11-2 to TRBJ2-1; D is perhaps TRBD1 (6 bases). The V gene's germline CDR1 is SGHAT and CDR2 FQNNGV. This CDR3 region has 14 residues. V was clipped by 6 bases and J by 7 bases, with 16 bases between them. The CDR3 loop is CASRQRGRGNEQFF. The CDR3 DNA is TGTGCCAGCAGACAGAGGGGGAGAGGGAATGAGCAGTTCTTC.

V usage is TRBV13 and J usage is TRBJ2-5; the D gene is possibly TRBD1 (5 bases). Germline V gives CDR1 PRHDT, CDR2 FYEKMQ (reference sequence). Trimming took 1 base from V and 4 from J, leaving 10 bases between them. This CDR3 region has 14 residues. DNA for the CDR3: TGTGCCAGCAGCTTAGTACAGGTCGGAGAGACCCAGTACTTC. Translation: CASSLVQVGETQYF.